Presented here are 28 T cell receptor beta chains from one specimen sequenced in a study of blood T cell repertoires in COVID-19. The table came from immunoSEQ multiplex PCR; TCRdb's copy has only in-frame clones and leaves some out. The sample lists about 300,000 clones; 90% to 95% were seen once. Material for sequencing was peripheral blood. The receptors originated from a woman aged 30 to 39 with COVID-19, enrolled during active disease.

This chain links TRBV7-2 with TRBJ2-1, with a tentative D call TRBD2 (7 bases). The CDR3 consists of 13 residues. V was pared by 6 bases and J by 15 bases, with 21 bases between. Germline CDR1 and CDR2: SGHTA and FQGNSA. CDR3 nucleotide sequence: TGTGCCAGCAGTCAGGCAGGGGCGGGAGATCCGTTCTTC. This gives the protein CASSQAGAGDPFF.

The chain uses TRBV5-1 and TRBJ1-1, with a weak D call TRBD1 (5 bases). The CDR3 runs to 14 residues. Trimming left V 4 bases short and J 2 bases short, with 12 bases between. The germline V gene encodes CDR1 SGHRS and CDR2 YFSETQ. CDR3 in DNA: TGCGCCAGCAGCGGACAAGGGATCAACACTGAAGCTTTCTTT. It codes for CASSGQGINTEAFF. The full variable domain, in which reference TRBV5-1 and TRBJ1-1 provide the parts outside the CDR3, is KAGVTQTPRYLIKTRGQQVTLSCSPISGHRSVSWYQQTPGQGLQFLFEYFSETQRNKGNFPGRFSGRQFSNSRSEMNVSTLELGDSALYLCASSGQGINTEAFFGQGTRLTVV.

The V gene is TRBV7-9, the J gene TRBJ1-3; D not resolved. This CDR3 region has 17 residues. CDR1 is SEHNR, CDR2 FQNEAQ, per germline (reference sequence). V lost 5 bases and J lost 0, with 17 bases in between. Here the CDR3 reads CASSRPNSQSSGNTIYF. DNA of the CDR3: TGTGCCAGCAGCCGACCAAACAGTCAGAGCTCTGGAAACACCATATATTTT.

The chain couples TRBV20-1 to TRBJ1-4, with D possibly being TRBD1 (5 bases). The germline V and J ends were trimmed by 3 bases and 4 bases, with 12 bases remaining between them. Germline CDR1 reads DFQATT; CDR2 reads SNEGSKA (reference sequence). The CDR3 sequence is 14 residues long. DNA of the CDR3: TGCAGTGCTAGTGCGGCAGGGCATAATGAAAAACTGTTTTTT. It encodes CSASAAGHNEKLFF.

The rearrangement links TRBV5-4 to TRBJ2-7; 9 positions agree with TRBD1. The CDR3 covers 16 residues. Unmatched junction bases numbered 8, after V lost 4 bases and J lost 0 bases. Germline CDR1 reads SGHNT; CDR2 reads YYREEE (reference sequence). CDR3 nucleotide sequence: TGTGCCAGCAGCGCAGCGGACAGGGGTCTCTCCTACGAGCAGTACTTC. Translated: CASSAADRGLSYEQYF.

The chain links TRBV5-6 to TRBJ1-5; 9 bases map to TRBD1. The J segment lost 6 bases and the V segment lost 3 bases, leaving 4 bases of the junction unmatched. The CDR3 is made up of 14 amino acids. Germline assignment: CDR1 SGHDT and CDR2 YYEEEE. The DNA for the CDR3 is TGTGCCAGCAGCTCACAGGGGGCGAGTCAGCCCCAGCATTTT. It translates to CASSSQGASQPQHF. The full variable domain, in which reference TRBV5-6 and TRBJ1-5 provide the parts outside the CDR3, is DAGVTQSPTHLIKTRGQQVTLRCSPKSGHDTVSWYQQALGQGPQFIFQYYEEEERQRGNFPDRFSGHQFPNYSSELNVNALLLGDSALYLCASSSQGASQPQHFGDGTRLSIL.

The chain combines TRBV27 with TRBJ1-6; D gene unclear. CDR3 length equals 15 residues. Germline values: CDR1 MNHEY, CDR2 SMNVEV (reference sequence). V was cut by 3 bases and J by 2 bases, with 8 bases left in between. In DNA, the CDR3 is TGTGCCAGCAGTTTGCACAACCCCTATAATTCACCCCTCCACTTT. It codes for CASSLHNPYNSPLHF.

The J gene is TRBJ2-1, the V gene TRBV5-1, with TRBD2 identical over 8 bases. Germline CDR1 is SGHRS and CDR2 is YFSETQ. There are 15 residues in the CDR3. J lost 5 bases, V lost 1 base, and 5 bases had no gene match. The CDR3 region has the DNA TGCGCCAGCAGCTTGCCAGCGGGAGATAACAATGAGCAGTTCTTC. Its translation is CASSLPAGDNNEQFF.

The chain employs TRBV18 and TRBJ2-1; 7 bases are shared with TRBD2. V shed 4 bases and J 1 base; nucleotides not matched to a gene: 1. Per germline, CDR1 KGHSH and CDR2 LQKENI. CDR3 size: 14 residues. The CDR3 sequence is CASSRAGSYNEQFF. The CDR3 bases are TGTGCCAGCTCACGAGCGGGATCCTACAATGAGCAGTTCTTC.

This clone was seen a single time. This chain links TRBV5-5 with TRBJ2-1; 9 positions agree with TRBD2. Per the germline V gene, CDR1 is SGHKS and CDR2 is YYEKEE (reference sequence). This CDR3 is built from 16 residues. Trimming at V came to 1 base and at J to 0 bases, leaving 2 bases not matched to a gene. The CDR3 here is CASSLRLADSYNEQFF. The CDR3 DNA reads TGTGCCAGCAGCTTGAGACTAGCGGACTCCTACAATGAGCAGTTCTTC. Full variable domain (remainder filled in from reference TRBV5-5 and TRBJ2-1): DAGVTQSPTHLIKTRGQQVTLRCSPISGHKSVSWYQQVLGQGPQFIFQYYEKEERGRGNFPDRFSARQFPNYSSELNVNALLLGDSALYLCASSLRLADSYNEQFFGPGTRLTVL.

The chain links TRBV19 to TRBJ1-3; D is unclear. The CDR3 extends over 16 amino acids. In germline, CDR1 is LNHDA, CDR2 SQIVND (reference sequence). V lost 6 bases and J 0 bases, leaving 15 bases between the germline ends. The CDR3 protein is CASRPSGLRSGNTIYF. The DNA for the CDR3 is TGTGCCAGTAGACCAAGCGGCCTACGCTCTGGAAACACCATATATTTT.

The rearrangement links TRBV12-3 or TRBV12-4 to TRBJ1-5; D might be TRBD1 (5 bases). V was pared by 7 bases and J by 4 bases, with 11 bases between. CDR3 size: 13 residues. The CDR3: CASTRTSNQPQHF. The CDR3 DNA is TGTGCCAGCACTCGGACATCTAATCAGCCCCAGCATTTT.

The chain couples TRBV5-1 to TRBJ2-3; TRBD1 matches at 7 bases. V lost 6 bases to trimming and J lost 5 bases; unmatched junction nucleotides: 12. CDR1 SGHRS and CDR2 YFSETQ come from the germline V gene. CDR3 size: 15 residues. In DNA form, the CDR3 reads TGCGCCAGCACCCGGGGACAGCTCCTTGAAGATACGCAGTATTTT. Its protein is CASTRGQLLEDTQYF.

The chain has TRBV6-4 and TRBJ2-1; 7 bases are shared with TRBD1. The CDR3 runs 14 residues. The germline gives CDR1 MRHNA, CDR2 SNTAGT. J was trimmed by 5 bases and V by 6 bases; bases with no gene match: 7. For the CDR3, the DNA is TGTGCCAGCAGCCGGGACAGATTTAACAATGAGCAGTTCTTC. Translating gives CASSRDRFNNEQFF.

J is TRBJ2-3 and V is TRBV7-3; 10 bases map to TRBD2. CDR1 is SGHTA, CDR2 FQGTGA, per germline. V lost 5 bases and J lost 0; bases outside the gene matches: 5. The CDR3 extends over 16 amino acids. The CDR3 reads CASSPGLAESTDTQYF. The CDR3 DNA follows: TGTGCCAGCAGCCCAGGACTAGCGGAAAGCACAGATACGCAGTATTTT.

The chain is built from TRBV6-6 and TRBJ2-2; tentative D call: TRBD1 (6 bases). V was shortened by 6 bases and J by 0 bases, with 8 bases between the two germline ends. The CDR3 has 14 residues. Per the germline V gene, CDR1 is MNHNY and CDR2 is SVGAGI (reference sequence). The CDR3 reads CASSRDTNTGELFF. The CDR3 DNA reads TGTGCCAGCAGCCGGGACACGAACACCGGGGAGCTGTTTTTT.

The V and J genes are TRBV5-6 and TRBJ2-7; D is perhaps TRBD2 (5 bases). Trimming stripped 2 bases from V and 0 bases from J, with 12 bases between. The CDR3 totals 15 residues. From germline, CDR1 is SGHDT and CDR2 YYEEEE. The chain's CDR3 is CASSFRDTGSYEQYF. CDR3 nucleotide sequence: TGTGCCAGCAGCTTTCGGGATACTGGCTCCTACGAGCAGTACTTC.

The chain carries TRBV24-1 and TRBJ2-7; 7 nucleotides agree with TRBD1. Germline lookup yields CDR1 KGHDR and CDR2 SFDVKD. The CDR3 covers 13 residues. The ends lost 9 bases at V and 2 bases at J; junction bases unmatched: 6. The CDR3 reads CATLGDSPYEQYF. CDR3 bases: TGTGCCACCCTGGGGGACAGTCCCTACGAGCAGTACTTC.

This rearrangement joins TRBV5-4 to TRBJ1-3, with a possible D match to TRBD1 (5 bases). Germline V gene sequence: CDR1 SGHNT, CDR2 YYREEE (reference sequence). V was trimmed by 0 bases and J by 0 bases, leaving 7 bases between them. This CDR3 has 15 residues. In DNA, the CDR3 is TGTGCCAGCAGCTTGGCAGGGTACTCTGGAAACACCATATATTTT. Protein: CASSLAGYSGNTIYF.

This clone came up once. The chain has TRBV6-6 and TRBJ2-1; 15 bases map to TRBD2. This CDR3 region has 17 residues. Germline CDR1 reads MNHNY; CDR2 reads SVGAGI (reference sequence). Germline trimming cut 5 bases from V and 9 bases from J; bases unmatched to any gene: 11. The CDR3 DNA reads TGTGCCAGCAGTCAACCCGGGACTAGCGGGAGGAAGGTTGAGCAGTTCTTC. Its translation is CASSQPGTSGRKVEQFF.

This chain joins TRBV3-1 (or the pseudogene TRBV3-2) and TRBJ1-4; TRBD1 is a possible D gene (5 bases). Trimming took 1 base from V and 8 from J, leaving 11 bases between them. The CDR3 consists of 14 residues. Germline values: CDR1 LGHDT, CDR2 YNNKEL (reference sequence). CDR3 loop: CASSQGQGREKLFF. The CDR3 DNA is TGTGCCAGCAGCCAAGGGCAGGGAAGGGAAAAACTGTTTTTT.

J is TRBJ1-5 and V is TRBV4-2; no clear D. In germline, CDR1 is LGHNA, CDR2 YNFKEQ. Trimming pared 1 base from V and 0 bases from J, leaving 7 bases between. This CDR3 spans 15 amino acids. This CDR3 is CASSQARNSNQPQHF. The CDR3 bases are TGTGCCAGCAGCCAAGCGCGCAATAGCAATCAGCCCCAGCATTTT.

J is TRBJ2-1 and V is TRBV5-3, with TRBD2 identical over 7 bases. TRBV5-3 has ORF status, its function being uncertain. The CDR3 contains 15 residues. Trimming cost V 5 bases and J 7 bases; bases outside gene matches: 12. The CDR3 DNA sequence: TGTGCCAGAAGACCGACTAGCCCCGCCTTTAATGAGCAGTTCTTC. Residues: CARRPTSPAFNEQFF.

CDR3 bases: TGTGCCATCAGTATGGGACAGGAGGGCGAGCAGTACTTC. This codes for CAISMGQEGEQYF. The chain combines TRBV10-3 with TRBJ2-7; 8 bases are a match to TRBD1. The junction had 6 bases not matched to a gene; V was cut back by 5 bases and J by 6 bases. CDR1 and CDR2 from the germline V gene are ENHRY and SYGVKD. The CDR3 loop spans 13 amino acids.

The V gene is TRBV19, the J gene TRBJ2-1; TRBD2 agrees at 11 bases. This CDR3 contains 14 residues. Germline V CDR1 and CDR2: LNHDA, SQIVND (reference sequence). Trimming at V came to 7 bases and at J to 3 bases, leaving 2 bases not matched to a gene. This CDR3 is CASTGTSGYNEQFF. The CDR3 DNA reads TGTGCCAGTACCGGGACTAGCGGCTACAATGAGCAGTTCTTC.

The chain joins TRBV3-1 (or the pseudogene TRBV3-2) to TRBJ2-7; TRBD2 matches at 9 bases. J gave up 3 bases and V 1 base, and 4 bases lay outside the gene matches. Germline V CDR1 and CDR2: LGHDT, YNNKEL (reference sequence). The CDR3 has 15 residues. CDR3 coding DNA: TGTGCCAGCAGCCAAGTTGCTAGCGGGGACTACGAGCAGTACTTC. It encodes CASSQVASGDYEQYF.

The chain is built from TRBV18 and TRBJ2-3, with unresolved D. CDR3 length: 12 residues. Germline V CDR1 and CDR2: KGHSH, LQKENI. The V end lost 6 bases, the J end lost 6 bases, and 10 bases lay between the germline ends. As DNA, the CDR3 is TGTGCCAGCTCCAACAACATGGATACGCAGTATTTT. This encodes CASSNNMDTQYF.

This chain links TRBV19 with TRBJ2-3, with TRBD2 matching over 10 bases. Germline V gene lookup returns CDR1 LNHDA and CDR2 SQIVND (reference sequence). With V trimmed by 8 bases and J by 2 bases, 4 bases remained unmatched. This CDR3 contains 14 residues. The CDR3 sequence: CASSGTSVTDTQYF. The CDR3 region has the DNA TGTGCCAGTTCCGGGACTAGCGTCACAGATACGCAGTATTTT. Combining the CDR3 with reference TRBV19 and TRBJ2-3 gives the whole variable domain DGGITQSPKYLFRKEGQNVTLSCEQNLNHDAMYWYRQDPGQGLRLIYYSQIVNDFQKGDIAEGYSVSREKKESFPLTVTSAQKNPTAFYLCASSGTSVTDTQYFGPGTRLTVL.